These 2 T cell receptor beta chains were all obtained from the same sample, sequenced in a study of human T cells and chemical hapten exposure. The sample's time point: patch test 3, about 24 weeks after DPC sensitization. The treatment is: therapeutic diphenylcyclopropenone sensitization with weekly scalp DPC. TCRdb reprocessed the RACE reads via MiXCR and lists one record per CDR3 protein. The sample shows approximately 72,000 distinct CDR3 sequences, approximately 10% of them seen only once. The sample here was whole blood, taken in connection with sensitization to the hapten diphenylcyclopropenone (DPC). These receptors were collected from a woman aged 50 to 60 with alopecia areata. Some clones in this sample may be carry-over from other donors' samples.

The rearrangement links TRBV29-1 to TRBJ1-5, with a tentative D call TRBD1 (6 bases). The CDR3 has 13 amino acids. The V gene lost 4 bases and the J gene lost 7 bases, with 14 bases spanning the gap. Germline values: CDR1 SQVTM, CDR2 ANQGSEA. CDR3 sequence (DNA): TGCAGCGTTGGAGGGGGGCAAAACCAGCCCCAGCATTTT. Translation: CSVGGGQNQPQHF.

In its sample, this clonotype was seen many times. V is TRBV10-2 and J is TRBJ1-5; maybe TRBD1 (6 bases). The V gene's germline CDR1 is WSHSY and CDR2 SAAADI. V lost 0 bases to trimming and J lost 4 bases, with 10 bases between them. The length of the CDR3 is 15 residues. Written as DNA, the CDR3 is TGCGCCAGCAGTGAGTCCGGGGGCCGAAATCAGCCCCAGCATTTT. It translates to CASSESGGRNQPQHF.